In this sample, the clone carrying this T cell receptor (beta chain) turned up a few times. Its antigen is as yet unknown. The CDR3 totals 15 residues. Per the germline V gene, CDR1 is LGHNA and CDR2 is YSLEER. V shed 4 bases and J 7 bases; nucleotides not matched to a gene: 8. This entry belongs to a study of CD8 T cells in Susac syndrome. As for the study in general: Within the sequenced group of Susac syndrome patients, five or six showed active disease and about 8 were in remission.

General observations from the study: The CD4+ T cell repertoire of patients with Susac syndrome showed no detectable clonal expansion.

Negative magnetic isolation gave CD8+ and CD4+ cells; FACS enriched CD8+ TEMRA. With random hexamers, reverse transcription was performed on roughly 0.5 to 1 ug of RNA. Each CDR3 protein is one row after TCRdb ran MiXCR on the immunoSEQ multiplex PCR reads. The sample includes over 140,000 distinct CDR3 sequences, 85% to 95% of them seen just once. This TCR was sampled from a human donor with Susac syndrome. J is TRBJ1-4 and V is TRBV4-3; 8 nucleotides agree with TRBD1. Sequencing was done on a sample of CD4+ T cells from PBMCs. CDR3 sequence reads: CASSLPGGTGEKLFF. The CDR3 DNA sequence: TGCGCCAGCAGCCTCCCAGGGGGCACTGGTGAAAAACTGTTTTTT.